Below are 28 T cell receptor beta chains sequenced from a single sample in a study of blood T cell repertoires in COVID-19. Using immunoSEQ multiplex PCR, the repertoire was profiled, and TCRdb retains in-frame clones only, with some absent. The data hold approximately 260,000 clones, with approximately 80% observed a single time. Specimen: peripheral blood. The receptors originated from an elderly woman with active or convalescent COVID-19.

This rearrangement joins TRBV20-1 to TRBJ1-2; unclear D gene. CDR1 is DFQATT and CDR2 is SNEGSKA in the germline V gene (reference sequence). This CDR3 comprises 10 residues. Trimming took off 3 bases at V and 12 bases at J, with 11 bases between the two ends. The CDR3 DNA reads TGCAGTGCTAGGGCAGACTGGGACACCTTC. It encodes CSARADWDTF.

V is TRBV7-2 and J is TRBJ1-6; tentatively, D is TRBD1 (5 bases). Germline CDR1 SGHTA, CDR2 FQGNSA. V lost 2 bases and J lost 6, with 11 bases in between. CDR3 size: 15 residues. The CDR3 sequence: CASSLPVRVNSPLHF. DNA for the CDR3: TGTGCCAGCAGCTTACCCGTCAGGGTTAATTCACCCCTCCACTTT.

This clone was seen repeatedly, ten times or more. The gene calls are TRBV29-1 and TRBJ2-7; 10 nucleotides line up with TRBD2. With 5 bases clipped from V and 3 bases from J, the junction kept 13 bases outside the gene matches. This CDR3 comprises 16 residues. Germline V gene sequence: CDR1 SQVTM, CDR2 ANQGSEA. CDR3 protein: CSVFTPLAGAGYEQYF. The CDR3 coding sequence is TGCAGCGTTTTTACCCCGCTAGCGGGAGCCGGCTACGAGCAGTACTTC.

Worth noting for this clone: At the DNA level, this CDR3 is encoded by other sequences in the same sample as well. The V and J genes are TRBV5-1 and TRBJ2-1; 7 bases map to TRBD2. Germline lookup yields CDR1 SGHRS and CDR2 YFSETQ. The CDR3 consists of 14 residues. With V trimmed by 7 bases and J by 1 base, 5 bases remained unmatched. The DNA of the CDR3 is TGCGCCAGCGGCCCTAGCGGATCCTACAATGAGCAGTTCTTC. Protein: CASGPSGSYNEQFF.

The chain recombines TRBV5-4 with TRBJ1-1; D gene unclear. The CDR3 is 13 residues long. V dropped 3 bases and J dropped 2 bases, with 8 bases sitting between them. From germline, CDR1 is SGHNT and CDR2 YYREEE (reference sequence). DNA for the CDR3: TGTGCCAGCAGCTCGTCGAGAAACACTGAAGCTTTCTTT. Its translation: CASSSSRNTEAFF.

This sequence joins TRBV7-6 and TRBJ2-2; the match to TRBD2 covers 10 bases. V lost 2 bases, J lost 6 bases, and 6 bases stayed unmatched. The CDR3 length is 16 residues. Germline assignment: CDR1 SGHVS and CDR2 FNYEAQ. The CDR3 reads CASSLSSGSLPGELFF. The CDR3 bases are TGTGCCAGCAGCTTATCTAGCGGGAGTCTGCCCGGGGAGCTGTTTTTT.

As for this clone: This sample includes further DNA sequences coding for the same CDR3. In DNA form, the CDR3 reads TGCGCCAGCAGCTTGGGCCTAGCGGAAAGCACAGATACGCAGTATTTT. Translation gives CASSLGLAESTDTQYF. The V and J genes are TRBV5-1 and TRBJ2-3, with 7 positions matching TRBD2. This CDR3 has 16 amino acids. With 0 bases clipped from V and 0 bases from J, the junction kept 4 bases outside the gene matches. Looked up from germline, CDR1 is SGHRS and CDR2 is YFSETQ.

V gene TRBV9 combines with J gene TRBJ1-3, with a weak D call TRBD1 (6 bases). The germline CDR1 and CDR2 sequences are SGDLS and YYNGEE. Trimming stripped 0 bases from V and 3 bases from J, with 10 bases between. The CDR3 extends over 15 amino acids. The CDR3, as DNA: TGTGCCAGCAGCGTAGGTGGGGGCGATGGAAACACCATATATTTT. It translates to CASSVGGGDGNTIYF.

The chain is built from TRBV9 and TRBJ2-7; the match to TRBD1 covers 7 bases. CDR1 is SGDLS, CDR2 YYNGEE, per germline. CDR3 size: 17 residues. Unmatched junction bases numbered 15, after V lost 4 bases and J lost 2 bases. The CDR3 is CASSPRDRVGGTYEQYF. CDR3 DNA sequence: TGTGCCAGCAGCCCCCGCGACAGGGTCGGTGGGACCTACGAGCAGTACTTC.

CDR3 coding DNA: TGTGCCAGTAACGACAAGGGGCAGACAAACACCATATATTTT. Its protein is CASNDKGQTNTIYF. The chain joins TRBV19 to TRBJ1-3; D perhaps matches TRBD1 (5 bases). Trimming removed 7 bases from V and 6 bases from J, with 16 bases in between. CDR3 length: 14 residues. Germline loops: CDR1 LNHDA, CDR2 SQIVND (reference sequence). Using reference TRBV19 and TRBJ1-3 for the parts outside the CDR3, the full variable domain is DGGITQSPKYLFRKEGQNVTLSCEQNLNHDAMYWYRQDPGQGLRLIYYSQIVNDFQKGDIAEGYSVSREKKESFPLTVTSAQKNPTAFYLCASNDKGQTNTIYFGEGSWLTVV.

This chain connects TRBV2 to TRBJ1-3; no clear D. V was shortened by 4 bases and J by 0 bases, with 13 bases between the two germline ends. CDR1 and CDR2 from the germline V gene are SNHLY and FYNNEI. This CDR3 has 16 amino acids. DNA for the CDR3: TGTGCCAGCAGTGTATTCCTAGGTCCCTCTGGAAACACCATATATTTT. This encodes CASSVFLGPSGNTIYF.

V is TRBV6-5 and J is TRBJ2-3; 10 positions match TRBD2. The V and J ends lost 2 bases and 1 base, in that order; junction bases with no gene match: 3. Germline V gene data show CDR1 as MNHEY and CDR2 as SVGAGI. The CDR3 extends over 16 amino acids. Written as DNA, the CDR3 is TGTGCCAGCAGTTACAGCACTAGCGGGGGCACAGATACGCAGTATTTT. Translated: CASSYSTSGGTDTQYF.

CDR3 DNA: TGTGCCAGCTCATCGACAGGGAGCTCTGGGGCCAACGTCCTGACTTTC. Encoded protein: CASSSTGSSGANVLTF. The V gene is TRBV18, the J gene TRBJ2-6; the match to TRBD1 covers 7 bases. The V and J ends lost 5 bases and 0 bases, in that order; junction bases with no gene match: 4. Germline V gene data show CDR1 as KGHSH and CDR2 as LQKENI. This CDR3 has 16 amino acids.

This rearrangement joins TRBV27 to TRBJ2-1; TRBD2 is a possible D gene (5 bases). V was clipped by 5 bases and J by 2 bases, with 10 bases between them. Germline V CDR1 and CDR2: MNHEY, SMNVEV (reference sequence). CDR3 length: 14 residues. The CDR3 protein is CASSDTGTYNEQFF. The CDR3 DNA reads TGTGCCAGCAGTGACACGGGGACCTACAATGAGCAGTTCTTC.

This rearrangement joins TRBV6-5 to TRBJ2-5; TRBD1 agrees at 7 bases. Germline CDR1 is MNHEY and CDR2 is SVGAGI. With V trimmed by 7 bases and J by 5 bases, 7 bases remained unmatched. The CDR3 sequence is 13 residues long. The CDR3 is CASNQGVWETQYF. CDR3 in DNA: TGTGCCAGCAACCAGGGGGTATGGGAGACCCAGTACTTC.

The chain joins TRBV28 to TRBJ2-7; TRBD1 agrees at 7 bases. Germline loops: CDR1 MDHEN, CDR2 SYDVKM. V shed 7 bases and J 2 bases; nucleotides not matched to a gene: 14. The CDR3 covers 16 residues. CDR3 sequence (DNA): TGTGCCAGCAATATTAAAGGGGGACAGAGAACCTACGAGCAGTACTTC. It encodes CASNIKGGQRTYEQYF.

The rearrangement uses TRBV6-7 and TRBJ2-1; 8 bases align to TRBD2. TRBV6-7 is identified as an open reading frame with a role that is uncertain. V lost 7 bases and J lost 4; bases outside the gene matches: 6. This CDR3 has 14 amino acids. CDR3: CASTLTGGYNEQFF. As DNA, the CDR3 is TGTGCCAGCACCTTAACGGGGGGGTACAATGAGCAGTTCTTC.

The chain links TRBV25-1 to TRBJ2-7; maybe TRBD2 (6 bases). Trimming cost V 5 bases and J 2 bases, with 13 bases left between them. Germline V gene data show CDR1 as MGHDK and CDR2 as SYGVNS. The CDR3 runs to 14 residues. In DNA, the CDR3 is TGTGCCAGCAGTTCCGGGACTCCAACCTACGAGCAGTACTTC. It codes for CASSSGTPTYEQYF.

The rearrangement joins TRBV5-8 to TRBJ1-3; D call uncertain. The CDR3 sequence is 14 residues long. V lost 2 bases and J lost 4, with 10 bases in between. Germline CDR1 is SGHTS and CDR2 is YDEGEE. Here the CDR3 DNA reads TGTGCCAGCAGCTTCCAACGGTTGGGAAACACCATATATTTT. Amino acids: CASSFQRLGNTIYF.

CDR3 loop: CASSLGQGEQPQHF. CDR3 in DNA: TGTGCCAGCAGCTTGGGACAGGGAGAGCAGCCCCAGCATTTT. The V and J genes are TRBV5-6 and TRBJ1-5, with 7 bases identical to TRBD1. V lost 0 bases to trimming and J lost 7 bases; unmatched junction nucleotides: 4. Looked up from germline, CDR1 is SGHDT and CDR2 is YYEEEE. This CDR3 is 14 amino acids long. Looking up the rest from reference TRBV5-6 and TRBJ1-5 gives the full variable domain: DAGVTQSPTHLIKTRGQQVTLRCSPKSGHDTVSWYQQALGQGPQFIFQYYEEEERQRGNFPDRFSGHQFPNYSSELNVNALLLGDSALYLCASSLGQGEQPQHFGDGTRLSIL.

This chain connects TRBV14 to TRBJ2-1; TRBD2 matches at 14 bases. The CDR3 loop spans 18 amino acids. Per germline, CDR1 SGHDN and CDR2 FVKESK. With 4 bases clipped from V and 7 bases from J, the junction kept 12 bases outside the gene matches. CDR3 DNA sequence: TGTGCCAGCAGCCCCTACACTCCCGGGACTAGCGGGGGAAATGAGCAGTTCTTC. Amino acids: CASSPYTPGTSGGNEQFF.

The chain recombines TRBV18 with TRBJ1-6; 7 positions agree with TRBD1. Germline loops: CDR1 KGHSH, CDR2 LQKENI. The CDR3 loop spans 13 amino acids. V lost 5 bases and J lost 8; bases outside the gene matches: 3. CDR3 coding DNA: TGTGCCAGCTCAAATACAGGGGATTCACCCCTCCACTTT. It codes for CASSNTGDSPLHF. Full variable domain (remainder filled in from reference TRBV18 and TRBJ1-6): NAGVMQNPRHLVRRRGQEARLRCSPMKGHSHVYWYRQLPEEGLKFMVYLQKENIIDESGMPKERFSAEFPKEGPSILRIQQVVRGDSAAYFCASSNTGDSPLHFGNGTRLTVT.

This chain links TRBV27 with TRBJ2-1; the D is unclear. The CDR3 is 13 amino acids. Germline V gene sequence: CDR1 MNHEY, CDR2 SMNVEV (reference sequence). V was clipped by 5 bases and J by 6 bases, with 11 bases between them. The CDR3 nucleotides read TGTGCCAGCAGTCCCCGGGTCATCAATGAGCAGTTCTTC. This sequence encodes CASSPRVINEQFF.

This clone appeared a few times. The CDR3: CASSLGQGMSYEQYF. CDR3 sequence (DNA): TGCGCCAGCAGCTTGGGGCAGGGTATGTCCTACGAGCAGTACTTC. J is TRBJ2-7 and V is TRBV5-1, with a possible D match to TRBD1 (5 bases). The germline V gene has CDR1 SGHRS and CDR2 YFSETQ. V lost 0 bases and J 1 base, leaving 11 bases between the germline ends. This CDR3 spans 15 amino acids.

The chain recombines TRBV3-1 (or the pseudogene TRBV3-2) with TRBJ1-2, with TRBD1 matching over 7 bases. V was pared by 6 bases and J by 7 bases, with 17 bases of the junction left unmatched. Germline V gives CDR1 LGHDT, CDR2 YNNKEL (reference sequence). The length of the CDR3 is 16 residues. The CDR3 loop reads CASRPQQGFGRPGYTF. CDR3 sequence (DNA): TGTGCCAGCAGACCTCAACAGGGGTTCGGTCGACCTGGCTACACCTTC.

J is TRBJ2-5 and V is TRBV28; perhaps TRBD2 as D (7 bases). The CDR3 is made up of 15 amino acids. V was pared by 6 bases and J by 4 bases, with 18 bases between. Per the germline V gene, CDR1 is MDHEN and CDR2 is SYDVKM. The CDR3 spells CASRPTNGGAETQYF. The CDR3 bases are TGTGCCAGCAGGCCTACTAATGGGGGGGCAGAGACCCAGTACTTC.

This clone was seen a single time. The rearrangement joins TRBV30 to TRBJ1-1; D remains unclear. Trimming cost V 3 bases and J 6 bases, with 14 bases left between them. Germline values: CDR1 GTSNPN, CDR2 SVGIG (reference sequence). This CDR3 contains 13 residues. The CDR3 sequence: CAWSPPGLSEAFF. Written as DNA, the CDR3 is TGTGCCTGGAGCCCCCCGGGGTTATCTGAAGCTTTCTTT. Full variable domain (outside the CDR3, taken from reference TRBV30 and TRBJ1-1): SQTIHQWPATLVQPVGSPLSLECTVEGTSNPNLYWYRQAAGRGLQLLFYSVGIGQISSEVPQNLSASRPQDRQFILSSKKLLLSDSGFYLCAWSPPGLSEAFFGQGTRLTVV.

This chain joins TRBV11-3 and TRBJ1-1, with D possibly TRBD1 on 5 matching bases. Per the germline V gene, CDR1 is SGHNT and CDR2 is YENEEA. The ends were cut back, 3 bases at V and 1 base at J, with 6 bases in the middle. This CDR3 contains 13 residues. The CDR3 bases are TGTGCCAGCAGCTTTGGACAGAACACTGAAGCTTTCTTT. Translated, it gives CASSFGQNTEAFF.